One sample yielded the 15 T cell receptor beta chains listed below, sequenced in a study of blood T cells in healthy people across ages. For the second PCR, which ran for about 6 to 11 cycles, a sample-barcoded 5' primer and a J-beta primer mix were used. TCRdb re-called the 5' RACE reads through MiXCR, storing one row per CDR3 protein. This table holds 550,000 to 750,000 distinct CDR3 sequences, 20% to 25% found once. The sample was blood. Receptors originate from a man aged 65 to 79 in good health.

Many counts were recorded for this clonotype. At one end, the junction sequence differs from germline, possibly due to a read error. The chain is built from TRBV12-3 or TRBV12-4 and TRBJ2-7, with no clear D. CDR3 size: 11 residues. The DNA for the CDR3 is TGTGCCAGCAGCTTAGGCTTCGAGCAGTACTTC. Encoded protein: CASSLGFEQYF.

This clonotype has more than one count but fewer than ten. The chain recombines TRBV9 with TRBJ2-5, with a possible D match to TRBD2 (5 bases). The CDR3 is made up of 16 amino acids. Germline V gene lookup returns CDR1 SGDLS and CDR2 YYNGEE. The V end was cut by 3 bases, the J end by 1 base, with 16 bases between. The CDR3, as DNA: TGTGCCAGCAGCGATTCAGCGGAGATGGCCCAAGAGACCCAGTACTTC. Translated, it gives CASSDSAEMAQETQYF.

The rearrangement joins TRBV20-1 to TRBJ1-2; TRBD1 aligns across 9 bases. This CDR3 contains 13 residues. Trimming at V came to 3 bases and at J to 6 bases, leaving 5 bases not matched to a gene. Germline V CDR1 and CDR2: DFQATT, SNEGSKA (reference sequence). The CDR3 region has the DNA TGCAGTGCTAGGAGGGACAGGGAGGATGGCTACACCTTC. Its translation is CSARRDREDGYTF.

This clonotype came up a few times. This chain links TRBV2 with TRBJ1-5, with D maybe TRBD1 (5 bases). There are 13 residues in the CDR3. Looked up from germline, CDR1 is SNHLY and CDR2 is FYNNEI. V gave up 6 bases and J gave up 4 bases, with 10 bases separating them. The CDR3 loop reads CASRRDGNQPQHF. In nucleotides, the CDR3 is TGTGCCAGCAGACGGGACGGTAATCAGCCCCAGCATTTT.

This clonotype was observed a handful of times. V is TRBV5-1 and J is TRBJ1-2; D uncertain. V was shortened by 4 bases and J by 7 bases, with 17 bases between the two germline ends. Per the germline V gene, CDR1 is SGHRS and CDR2 is YFSETQ. The CDR3 covers 14 residues. As DNA, the CDR3 is TGCGCCAGCAGCCCAGGAGGCGGGATGCCTGGCTACACCTTC. This encodes CASSPGGGMPGYTF.

The sample holds a few counts of this clonotype. The genes are TRBV20-1 and TRBJ1-4; 7 nucleotides match TRBD1. In germline, CDR1 is DFQATT, CDR2 SNEGSKA (reference sequence). CDR3 length: 15 residues. The V gene end was trimmed by 3 bases and the J gene end by 5 bases; junction bases not matched to a gene: 9. CDR3 in amino acids: CSASPGTELNEKLFF. CDR3 nucleotide sequence: TGCAGTGCTAGTCCCGGGACAGAGCTGAATGAAAAACTGTTTTTT.

This clonotype appeared a few times. The rearrangement links TRBV6-6 to TRBJ1-1, with D hard to call. V lost 8 bases and J 6 bases, leaving 19 bases between the germline ends. The germline gives CDR1 MNHNY, CDR2 SVGAGI (reference sequence). CDR3 length: 14 amino acids. CDR3 residues: CASGEGAGMAEAFF. DNA for the CDR3: TGTGCCAGCGGTGAGGGAGCGGGGATGGCTGAAGCTTTCTTT.

This clonotype was counted many times. V gene TRBV20-1 combines with J gene TRBJ2-1; D might be TRBD1 or TRBD2, each matching 5 bases. From germline, CDR1 is DFQATT and CDR2 SNEGSKA (reference sequence). The CDR3 has 14 residues. Trimming stripped 6 bases from V and 4 bases from J, with 16 bases between. The CDR3 DNA sequence: TGCAGTGCCTCCCGGGACGACTCTTACAATGAGCAGTTCTTC. It is translated as CSASRDDSYNEQFF.

This clonotype was seen only a few times. The chain combines TRBV6-5 with TRBJ2-5, with TRBD2 as a possible D gene (7 bases). With 11 bases removed from V and 5 bases from J, the gap between germline ends came to 18 bases. This CDR3 is 13 amino acids long. The V gene's germline CDR1 is MNHEY and CDR2 SVGAGI. The CDR3 reads CASHGGPWETQYF. Written as DNA, the CDR3 is TGTGCCTCTCACGGGGGGCCTTGGGAGACCCAGTACTTC.

This clonotype has at least ten counts. The CDR3 DNA reads as TGTGCCAGCAGTTCCGGGACTAGCGGGAGTACGCAGTATTTT. Its translation: CASSSGTSGSTQYF. The chain couples TRBV12-3 or TRBV12-4 to TRBJ2-3, with 14 positions matching TRBD2. J gave up 8 bases and V 4 bases, and 2 bases lay outside the gene matches. The CDR3 contains 14 residues.

This clonotype was seen only a few times. This sequence joins TRBV12-3 or TRBV12-4 and TRBJ1-5; D is undetermined. V lost 1 base, J lost 7 bases, and 8 bases lay in between. The CDR3 has 13 residues. For the CDR3, the DNA is TGTGCCAGCAGTTTAGAAAGAATGCAGCCCCAGCATTTT. This codes for CASSLERMQPQHF.

This clonotype showed up many times. Written as DNA, the CDR3 is TGCAGTGCTAGAGGACTAGCGGAGGGGTACGAGCAGTACTTC. It yields the protein CSARGLAEGYEQYF. The genes are TRBV20-1 and TRBJ2-7, with TRBD2 matching 9 bases. Per the germline V gene, CDR1 is DFQATT and CDR2 is SNEGSKA (reference sequence). This CDR3 is built from 14 residues. Germline trimming cut 1 base from V and 4 bases from J; bases unmatched to any gene: 5.

Notes on this clonotype: A much larger clone differs by one base, so this may be a read error. The chain couples TRBV28 to TRBJ2-1; no firm D call. The better agreement between TRBJ2-7 and the DNA end casts doubt on the J call. CDR1 MDHEN and CDR2 SYDVKM come from the germline V gene. The CDR3 is 13 residues long. The CDR3 DNA reads TGTGCCATCAGTTTTTCCCGCTCCTACGAGCAGTACTTC. This sequence encodes CAISFSRSYEQYF.

This clonotype appeared a few times. The rearrangement uses TRBV10-3 and TRBJ2-5; a possible D gene is TRBD2 (6 bases). The CDR3 loop spans 15 amino acids. CDR1 is ENHRY, CDR2 SYGVKD, per germline. With 0 bases removed from V and 5 bases from J, the gap between germline ends came to 13 bases. The CDR3 sequence: CAISESAGPGETQYF. CDR3 coding DNA: TGTGCCATCAGTGAGTCTGCGGGACCGGGGGAGACCCAGTACTTC.

The sample holds a few counts of this clonotype. The V and J genes are TRBV10-3 and TRBJ2-7; 8 bases align to TRBD1. Germline values: CDR1 ENHRY, CDR2 SYGVKD. The trim removed 5 bases at V and 0 bases at J, leaving 3 bases unmatched. The CDR3 loop spans 14 amino acids. DNA of the CDR3: TGTGCCATCAGTACGGGACAGGACTCCTACGAGCAGTACTTC. Protein: CAISTGQDSYEQYF.